This passage covers 3 T cell receptor beta chains from one sample sequenced in a study of blood T cell repertoires in COVID-19. Measured with immunoSEQ multiplex PCR; TCRdb has only the in-frame clones, and not every one. This table holds about 66,000 clones, about 90% found once. Sequencing input: peripheral blood. The source of these receptors is a human donor in a cohort sampled during active COVID-19.

V usage is TRBV3-1 (or the pseudogene TRBV3-2) and J usage is TRBJ1-6; no clear D. V lost 4 bases to trimming and J lost 7 bases, with 8 bases between them. CDR1 and CDR2 (germline): LGHDT, YNNKEL (reference sequence). CDR3 length equals 13 residues. Written as DNA, the CDR3 is TGTGCCAGCAGCCCCCCGGAGAATTCACCCCTCCACTTT. Its protein is CASSPPENSPLHF.

The rearrangement uses TRBV4-3 and TRBJ1-4, with 7 bases that match TRBD1. The germline CDR1 and CDR2 sequences are LGHNA and YSLEER. The CDR3 is made up of 15 amino acids. After removal of 2 bases from V and 4 bases from J, the junction contained 4 bases not matched to a gene. This CDR3 is CASSQPGGDNEKLFF. The CDR3 nucleotides read TGCGCCAGCAGCCAACCAGGGGGAGATAATGAAAAACTGTTTTTT.

The DNA of the CDR3 is TGTGCCAGCAGCCGGGGACAGACCTATTCACCCCTCCACTTT. This gives the protein CASSRGQTYSPLHF. The rearrangement links TRBV7-2 to TRBJ1-6, with 7 nucleotides matching TRBD1. The CDR3 totals 14 residues. CDR1 is SGHTA and CDR2 is FQGNSA in the germline V gene. Germline trimming cut 5 bases from V and 8 bases from J; bases unmatched to any gene: 6.